These 15 T cell receptor beta chains were sequenced from one sample in a study of cytomegalovirus exposure and HLA in healthy donors. PCR was performed using 60 Vbeta and 13 Jbeta primers. TCRdb's copy holds only in-frame clones and misses some; the assay was immunoSEQ multiplex PCR. Recorded for this sample: roughly 190,000 clones. Sequencing was performed on PBMCs. These receptors all come from a young man in good health and CMV-seronegative.

CDR3 loop: CASSPKRPTGGWNQPQHF. CDR3 nucleotides: TGTGCCAGCAGCCCAAAACGCCCGACAGGGGGCTGGAATCAGCCCCAGCATTTT. This sequence joins TRBV28 and TRBJ1-5; 10 positions agree with TRBD1. J gave up 4 bases and V 6 bases, and 15 bases lay outside the gene matches. The CDR3 has 18 amino acids. Germline-derived CDR1 and CDR2 are MDHEN and SYDVKM.

This chain connects TRBV5-1 to TRBJ2-1; 13 positions match TRBD2. Germline-derived CDR1 and CDR2 are SGHRS and YFSETQ. V lost 4 bases, J lost 4 bases, and 5 bases stayed unmatched. This CDR3 is built from 16 residues. CDR3 sequence (DNA): TGCGCCAGCAGCACTGGGACTAGCGGGGCTTACAATGAGCAGTTCTTC. It specifies CASSTGTSGAYNEQFF.

V usage is TRBV7-9 and J usage is TRBJ2-7; the D gene is possibly TRBD1 (6 bases). The germline V and J ends were trimmed by 8 bases and 4 bases, with 18 bases remaining between them. CDR3 length equals 14 residues. CDR1 is SEHNR, CDR2 FQNEAQ, per germline (reference sequence). In DNA, the CDR3 is TGTGCCAGCTCCCCTTCGTGGGGGCGATACGAGCAGTACTTC. Translation: CASSPSWGRYEQYF.

The chain joins TRBV6-5 to TRBJ1-5; TRBD1 agrees at 8 bases. CDR1 is MNHEY and CDR2 is SVGAGI in the germline V gene. The CDR3 spans 16 residues. Trimming took 0 bases from V and 4 from J; bases not matched to a gene: 5. In DNA, the CDR3 is TGTGCCAGCAGTTACTCAAGCAGGGGGCGAAATCAGCCCCAGCATTTT. Translating gives CASSYSSRGRNQPQHF.

The chain employs TRBV14 and TRBJ1-2; the D is unclear. Germline-derived CDR1 and CDR2 are SGHDN and FVKESK. V lost 0 bases and J lost 4, with 6 bases in between. The CDR3 is made up of 13 amino acids. The CDR3 DNA sequence: TGTGCCAGCAGCCAAGATCACAGCTATGGCTACACCTTC. Amino acid sequence: CASSQDHSYGYTF.

The chain recombines TRBV4-3 with TRBJ1-4, with TRBD1 identical over 7 bases. The CDR3 sequence is 17 residues long. The V gene end was trimmed by 1 base and the J gene end by 0 bases; junction bases not matched to a gene: 5. Germline assignment: CDR1 LGHNA and CDR2 YSLEER. The CDR3 protein is CASSQARGDATNEKLFF. The CDR3 DNA sequence: TGCGCCAGCAGCCAAGCCAGGGGGGACGCAACTAATGAAAAACTGTTTTTT.

The V call is TRBV25-1, the J call TRBJ2-1; 8 nucleotides match TRBD1. V was clipped by 7 bases and J by 3 bases; unmatched bases: 5. Germline V gene lookup returns CDR1 MGHDK and CDR2 SYGVNS. The CDR3 is 14 residues long. The CDR3 reads CASIDTGGYNEQFF. The CDR3 region has the DNA TGTGCCAGCATAGACACAGGGGGCTACAATGAGCAGTTCTTC.

This chain uses TRBV7-3 with TRBJ2-1; 13 nucleotides line up with TRBD2. V shed 3 bases and J 10 bases; nucleotides not matched to a gene: 3. This CDR3 has 14 amino acids. Germline CDR1 SGHTA, CDR2 FQGTGA. CDR3: CASSLGTSGEEQFF. CDR3 nucleotides: TGTGCCAGCAGCTTGGGGACTAGCGGGGAAGAGCAGTTCTTC.

The chain is built from TRBV19 and TRBJ1-1; TRBD1 aligns across 8 bases. Trimming cost V 9 bases and J 3 bases; bases outside gene matches: 12. CDR1 is LNHDA, CDR2 SQIVND, per germline (reference sequence). The CDR3 is 15 amino acids. The CDR3 DNA is TGTGCCAGCACTGAACTCCAGGGGGCCCACACTGAAGCTTTCTTT. This translates into CASTELQGAHTEAFF.

The V and J genes are TRBV19 and TRBJ1-6, with D possibly matching TRBD1 (6 bases). CDR1 is LNHDA and CDR2 is SQIVND in the germline V gene (reference sequence). V was shortened by 5 bases and J by 3 bases, with 14 bases between the two germline ends. The CDR3 loop spans 16 amino acids. The CDR3 region has the DNA TGTGCCAGTAGTGTTGGACAGCCTGTCTATAATTCACCCCTCCACTTT. The encoded protein is CASSVGQPVYNSPLHF.

The J gene is TRBJ2-5, the V gene TRBV25-1, with D possibly TRBD1 on 5 matching bases. Germline V CDR1 and CDR2: MGHDK, SYGVNS. V lost 3 bases and J 1 base, leaving 12 bases between the germline ends. This CDR3 is built from 15 residues. The CDR3 DNA reads TGTGCCAGCAGTGACATCCCGGACACCCAAGAGACCCAGTACTTC. Protein product: CASSDIPDTQETQYF. Full variable domain (missing parts from reference TRBV25-1 and TRBJ2-5): EADIYQTPRYLVIGTGKKITLECSQTMGHDKMYWYQQDPGMELHLIHYSYGVNSTEKGDLSSESTVSRIRTEHFPLTLESARPSHTSQYLCASSDIPDTQETQYFGPGTRLLVL.

The chain combines TRBV5-8 with TRBJ1-1; TRBD1 agrees at 7 bases. After removal of 4 bases from V and 3 bases from J, the junction contained 9 bases not matched to a gene. This CDR3 spans 15 amino acids. Germline values: CDR1 SGHTS, CDR2 YDEGEE. In DNA, the CDR3 is TGTGCCAGCAGCGCGACGGGACAGTTGGACACTGAAGCTTTCTTT. Residues: CASSATGQLDTEAFF. The variable domain in full, completed from reference TRBV5-8 and TRBJ1-1, reads EAGVTQSPTHLIKTRGQQATLRCSPISGHTSVYWYQQALGLGLQFLLWYDEGEERNRGNFPPRFSGRQFPNYSSELNVNALELEDSALYLCASSATGQLDTEAFFGQGTRLTVV.

The V and J genes are TRBV11-2 and TRBJ2-7; TRBD1 matches at 9 bases. The germline gives CDR1 SGHAT, CDR2 FQNNGV. V was clipped by 4 bases and J by 5 bases; unmatched bases: 6. This CDR3 is built from 14 residues. The CDR3 sequence is CASSSQGASHEQYF. DNA of the CDR3: TGTGCCAGCAGCTCACAGGGGGCTTCCCACGAGCAGTACTTC.

V gene TRBV4-1 combines with J gene TRBJ1-1; 11 bases agree with TRBD1. The J segment lost 3 bases and the V segment lost 5 bases, leaving 11 bases of the junction unmatched. Germline CDR1 and CDR2: MGHRA and YSYEKL. The CDR3 loop spans 17 amino acids. The CDR3 nucleotides read TGCGCCAGCAGCACACCTTGGACAGGGGGCTTTGACACTGAAGCTTTCTTT. Translated: CASSTPWTGGFDTEAFF.

This chain joins TRBV7-2 and TRBJ2-7, with D possibly matching TRBD1 (6 bases). The CDR3 spans 14 residues. Trimming cost V 2 bases and J 5 bases, with 13 bases left between them. Germline CDR1 SGHTA, CDR2 FQGNSA. The CDR3 nucleotides are TGTGCCAGCAGCTTAACCAGGGGCATGGACGAGCAGTACTTC. The encoded protein is CASSLTRGMDEQYF.